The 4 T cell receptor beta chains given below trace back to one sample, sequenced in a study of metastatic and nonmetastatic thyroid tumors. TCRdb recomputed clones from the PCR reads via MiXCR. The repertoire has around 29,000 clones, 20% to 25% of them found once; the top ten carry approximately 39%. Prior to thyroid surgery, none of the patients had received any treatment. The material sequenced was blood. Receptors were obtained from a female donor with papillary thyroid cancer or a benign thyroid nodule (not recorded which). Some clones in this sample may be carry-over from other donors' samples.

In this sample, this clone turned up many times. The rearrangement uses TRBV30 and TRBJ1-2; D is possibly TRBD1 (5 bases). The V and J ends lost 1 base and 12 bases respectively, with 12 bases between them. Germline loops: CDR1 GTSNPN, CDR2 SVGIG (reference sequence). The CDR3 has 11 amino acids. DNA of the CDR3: TGTGCCTGGAGTGATCCTAGGGGTCACACCTTC. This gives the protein CAWSDPRGHTF. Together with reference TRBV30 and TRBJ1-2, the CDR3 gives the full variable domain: SQTIHQWPATLVQPVGSPLSLECTVEGTSNPNLYWYRQAAGRGLQLLFYSVGIGQISSEVPQNLSASRPQDRQFILSSKKLLLSDSGFYLCAWSDPRGHTFGSGTRLTVV.

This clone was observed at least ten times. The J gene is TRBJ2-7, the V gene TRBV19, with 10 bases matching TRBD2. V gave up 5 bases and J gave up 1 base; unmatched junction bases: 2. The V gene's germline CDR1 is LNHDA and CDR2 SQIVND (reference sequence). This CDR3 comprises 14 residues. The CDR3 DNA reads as TGTGCCAGTAGTTTACTAGCGGGGTCCTACGAGCAGTACTTC. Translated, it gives CASSLLAGSYEQYF.

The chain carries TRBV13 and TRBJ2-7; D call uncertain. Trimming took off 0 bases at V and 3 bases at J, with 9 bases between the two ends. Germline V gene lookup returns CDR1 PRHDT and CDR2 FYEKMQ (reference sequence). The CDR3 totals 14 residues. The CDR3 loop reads CASSLGLSNYEQYF. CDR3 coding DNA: TGTGCCAGCAGCTTAGGCCTTTCCAACTACGAGCAGTACTTC.

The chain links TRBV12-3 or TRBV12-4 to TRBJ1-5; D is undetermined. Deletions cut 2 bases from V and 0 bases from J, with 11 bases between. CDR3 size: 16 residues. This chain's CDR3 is CASSLSGEASNQPQHF. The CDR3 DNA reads TGTGCCAGCAGTTTATCTGGGGAGGCTAGCAATCAGCCCCAGCATTTT.